Shown below are 20 T cell receptor beta chains from a single sample sequenced in a study of blood T cell repertoires in COVID-19. The repertoire was sequenced with immunoSEQ multiplex PCR; TCRdb's copy has only in-frame clones and lacks some. The table lists 150,000 to 200,000 clones, under 90% of them singletons. Material for sequencing was peripheral blood. The origin of the receptors is a person aged 70 to 80 with COVID-19, enrolled during active disease.

The chain couples TRBV7-2 to TRBJ1-2; 8 bases line up with TRBD1. V shed 5 bases, J shed 4 bases, and the junction held 9 bases outside the gene matches. There are 15 residues in the CDR3. Germline V gives CDR1 SGHTA, CDR2 FQGNSA. The CDR3 DNA reads as TGTGCCAGCAGCCCGCAGGGGGCGCGTGGCTATGGCTACACCTTC. Translated: CASSPQGARGYGYTF.

This clone was detected only once. Germline and junction disagree at one end, which may indicate a read error. The chain uses TRBV2 and TRBJ2-4; maybe TRBD2 (6 bases). Looked up from germline, CDR1 is SNHLY and CDR2 is FYNNEI. This CDR3 is built from 11 residues. CDR3 DNA: TGTGCCAGCAGTGAAAAGGGAGGAGACCAATTC. Translating it yields CASSEKGGDQF. Based on the CDR3 plus reference TRBV2 and TRBJ2-4, the full variable domain is EPEVTQTPSHQVTQMGQEVILRCVPISNHLYFYWYRQILGQKVEFLVSFYNNEISEKSEIFDDQFSVERPDGSNFTLKIRSTKLEDSAMYFCASSEKGGDQFGAGTRLSVL.

This rearrangement joins TRBV3-1 (or the pseudogene TRBV3-2) to TRBJ1-4; D is ambiguous. This CDR3 comprises 14 residues. Germline loops: CDR1 LGHDT, CDR2 YNNKEL (reference sequence). Trimming shortened V by 3 bases and J by 7 bases, and 12 bases separated the two germline ends. CDR3 DNA sequence: TGTGCCAGCAGCCAGGCGGGATATAGTGAAAAACTGTTTTTT. Amino acid sequence: CASSQAGYSEKLFF.

The gene calls are TRBV4-3 and TRBJ2-7; D uncertain. CDR3 length: 14 residues. Germline CDR1 reads LGHNA; CDR2 reads YSLEER. Trimming took 0 bases from V and 5 from J, leaving 11 bases between them. This CDR3 reads CASSQDLQVHEQYF. The CDR3 nucleotides read TGCGCCAGCAGCCAAGATCTCCAGGTCCACGAGCAGTACTTC.

The genes are TRBV7-8 and TRBJ2-2; TRBD2 is a possible D gene (7 bases). The CDR3 spans 19 residues. V was trimmed by 3 bases and J by 6 bases, leaving 26 bases between them. Germline CDR1 reads SGHVS; CDR2 reads FQNEAQ. The CDR3 DNA sequence: TGTGCCAGCAGCTTGCTTGGGAGGGGACAACCACTAGGGGCCGGGGAGCTGTTTTTT. It codes for CASSLLGRGQPLGAGELFF.

The chain joins TRBV25-1 to TRBJ1-4; perhaps TRBD1 as D (5 bases). With 3 bases removed from V and 8 bases from J, the gap between germline ends came to 19 bases. CDR3 length equals 16 residues. The germline CDR1 and CDR2 sequences are MGHDK and SYGVNS. The DNA for the CDR3 is TGTGCCAGCAGTGACCCTAAGTCCAGGGCGCAAGAAAAACTGTTTTTT. Protein sequence: CASSDPKSRAQEKLFF. The variable domain in full, completed from reference TRBV25-1 and TRBJ1-4, reads EADIYQTPRYLVIGTGKKITLECSQTMGHDKMYWYQQDPGMELHLIHYSYGVNSTEKGDLSSESTVSRIRTEHFPLTLESARPSHTSQYLCASSDPKSRAQEKLFFGSGTQLSVL.

J is TRBJ1-1 and V is TRBV19, with 7 bases aligning to TRBD1. This CDR3 has 15 amino acids. V shed 3 bases, J shed 1 base, and the junction held 5 bases outside the gene matches. The germline V gene has CDR1 LNHDA and CDR2 SQIVND (reference sequence). The DNA for the CDR3 is TGTGCCAGTAGTATCATAACAGGGGCGAACACTGAAGCTTTCTTT. This gives the protein CASSIITGANTEAFF. The full variable domain, completed using reference TRBV19 and TRBJ1-1, is DGGITQSPKYLFRKEGQNVTLSCEQNLNHDAMYWYRQDPGQGLRLIYYSQIVNDFQKGDIAEGYSVSREKKESFPLTVTSAQKNPTAFYLCASSIITGANTEAFFGQGTRLTVV.

The rearrangement links TRBV19 to TRBJ2-1; 12 bases align to TRBD2. CDR3 length: 15 amino acids. Trimming cost V 2 bases and J 8 bases; bases outside gene matches: 4. The germline gives CDR1 LNHDA, CDR2 SQIVND (reference sequence). The CDR3 reads CASSILAGGLYEQFF. CDR3 nucleotide sequence: TGTGCCAGTAGTATACTAGCGGGAGGGCTGTATGAGCAGTTCTTC.

In this sample, this clone turned up a few times. The DNA for the CDR3 is TGTGCCAGCAGCTTAGGTCCACAAGAGACCCAGTACTTC. Translation: CASSLGPQETQYF. This sequence joins TRBV7-6 and TRBJ2-5, with D uncertain. Trimming removed 1 base from V and 2 bases from J, with 5 bases in between. The germline CDR1 and CDR2 sequences are SGHVS and FNYEAQ. The CDR3 runs to 13 residues. The full variable domain, rest sourced from reference TRBV7-6 and TRBJ2-5, is GAGVSQSPRYKVTKRGQDVALRCDPISGHVSLYWYRQALGQGPEFLTYFNYEAQQDKSGLPNDRFSAERPEGSISTLTIQRTEQRDSAMYRCASSLGPQETQYFGPGTRLLVL.

V gene TRBV6-5 combines with J gene TRBJ1-4; the D is unclear. Germline V gene sequence: CDR1 MNHEY, CDR2 SVGAGI. V lost 8 bases to trimming and J lost 0 bases, with 10 bases between them. This CDR3 has 14 residues. As DNA, the CDR3 is TGTGCCAGCCAGTACGGGACAACTAATGAAAAACTGTTTTTT. It yields the protein CASQYGTTNEKLFF.

The chain combines TRBV28 with TRBJ1-1; the match to TRBD1 covers 12 bases. Losses at the gene ends were 8 bases for V and 4 bases for J; bases not matched to a gene: 11. The length of the CDR3 is 16 residues. The germline V gene encodes CDR1 MDHEN and CDR2 SYDVKM. In DNA form, the CDR3 reads TGTGCCAGCCTCCCGGGAGGGACAGGGGGCTTCACTGAAGCTTTCTTT. Translated, it gives CASLPGGTGGFTEAFF.

The V gene is TRBV6-5, the J gene TRBJ2-2; D might be TRBD2 (5 bases). Trimming shortened V by 8 bases and J by 4 bases, and 14 bases separated the two germline ends. Germline lookup yields CDR1 MNHEY and CDR2 SVGAGI. CDR3 size: 14 residues. The CDR3 is CASPARGTTGELFF. The CDR3 DNA reads as TGTGCCAGCCCCGCCCGGGGAACCACCGGGGAGCTGTTTTTT.

The rearrangement links TRBV6-5 to TRBJ1-2; TRBD1 is a possible D gene (5 bases). This CDR3 has 11 residues. V lost 9 bases and J 6 bases, leaving 11 bases between the germline ends. Germline lookup yields CDR1 MNHEY and CDR2 SVGAGI. As DNA, the CDR3 is TGTGCCAGTTTGGGGCAGGATGGCTACACCTTC. Translated: CASLGQDGYTF.

This chain links TRBV3-1 (or the pseudogene TRBV3-2) with TRBJ1-3; a possible D gene is TRBD1 (5 bases). Per germline, CDR1 LGHDT and CDR2 YNNKEL (reference sequence). Between the trimmed V and J ends, which lost 1 base and 6 bases, there was a span of 7 bases. This CDR3 comprises 13 residues. Here the CDR3 DNA reads TGTGCCAGCAGCCAAGGACAGCTAAACACCATATATTTT. Translated: CASSQGQLNTIYF.

The V and J genes are TRBV2 and TRBJ2-5, with TRBD2 matching over 14 bases. V was clipped by 6 bases and J by 0 bases; unmatched bases: 9. The length of the CDR3 is 18 residues. Germline loops: CDR1 SNHLY, CDR2 FYNNEI. The CDR3 reads CASRESGTSGSYQETQYF. In DNA, the CDR3 is TGTGCCAGCAGAGAATCCGGGACTAGCGGGAGCTACCAAGAGACCCAGTACTTC. The variable domain in full, completed from reference TRBV2 and TRBJ2-5, reads EPEVTQTPSHQVTQMGQEVILRCVPISNHLYFYWYRQILGQKVEFLVSFYNNEISEKSEIFDDQFSVERPDGSNFTLKIRSTKLEDSAMYFCASRESGTSGSYQETQYFGPGTRLLVL.

The chain carries TRBV7-3 and TRBJ2-2; D is perhaps TRBD2 (6 bases). Germline values: CDR1 SGHTA, CDR2 FQGTGA. V was clipped by 0 bases and J by 3 bases, with 20 bases between them. The length of the CDR3 is 19 residues. The CDR3 spells CASSLTSPAWRADTGELFF. The CDR3 bases are TGTGCCAGCAGCTTAACGAGCCCCGCTTGGAGGGCCGACACCGGGGAGCTGTTTTTT.

The chain has TRBV11-2 and TRBJ2-6; D perhaps matches TRBD2 (6 bases). CDR3 length: 16 amino acids. Trimming shortened V by 1 base and J by 4 bases, and 11 bases separated the two germline ends. Germline V lookup: CDR1 SGHAT, CDR2 FQNNGV. CDR3 sequence reads: CASSLGGIAGANVLTF. The DNA for the CDR3 is TGTGCCAGCAGCTTAGGCGGGATAGCGGGGGCCAACGTCCTGACTTTC.

This chain joins TRBV5-4 and TRBJ2-1; possibly TRBD2 for D (5 bases). The CDR3 runs 16 residues. Trimming removed 2 bases at V and 9 bases at J, with 21 bases between. The germline V gene encodes CDR1 SGHNT and CDR2 YYREEE (reference sequence). CDR3 bases: TGTGCCAGCAGCTTTACTCGCACTAGTGGCCCGGTTGAGCAGTTCTTC. It is translated as CASSFTRTSGPVEQFF. The variable domain in full, with the rest retrieved from reference TRBV5-4 and TRBJ2-1, is ETGVTQSPTHLIKTRGQQVTLRCSSQSGHNTVSWYQQALGQGPQFIFQYYREEENGRGNFPPRFSGLQFPNYSSELNVNALELDDSALYLCASSFTRTSGPVEQFFGPGTRLTVL.

This chain links TRBV7-2 with TRBJ1-5; the D gene is possibly TRBD1 (5 bases). Trimming shortened V by 4 bases and J by 3 bases, and 13 bases separated the two germline ends. CDR1 SGHTA and CDR2 FQGNSA come from the germline V gene. The CDR3 is 15 residues long. The CDR3 protein is CASSWVQGSNQPQHF. DNA of the CDR3: TGTGCCAGCAGCTGGGTTCAGGGTTCCAATCAGCCCCAGCATTTT.

The chain has TRBV7-2 and TRBJ2-5; D is undetermined. CDR1 is SGHTA and CDR2 is FQGNSA in the germline V gene. This CDR3 has 14 residues. V was cut by 5 bases and J by 5 bases, with 15 bases left in between. This CDR3 reads CASSPRRVGETQYF. The CDR3 nucleotides are TGTGCCAGCAGCCCCCGACGGGTCGGGGAGACCCAGTACTTC. The entire variable domain, with the rest obtained from reference TRBV7-2 and TRBJ2-5, is as follows: GAGVSQSPSNKVTEKGKDVELRCDPISGHTALYWYRQSLGQGLEFLIYFQGNSAPDKSGLPSDRFSAERTGGSVSTLTIQRTQQEDSAVYLCASSPRRVGETQYFGPGTRLLVL.